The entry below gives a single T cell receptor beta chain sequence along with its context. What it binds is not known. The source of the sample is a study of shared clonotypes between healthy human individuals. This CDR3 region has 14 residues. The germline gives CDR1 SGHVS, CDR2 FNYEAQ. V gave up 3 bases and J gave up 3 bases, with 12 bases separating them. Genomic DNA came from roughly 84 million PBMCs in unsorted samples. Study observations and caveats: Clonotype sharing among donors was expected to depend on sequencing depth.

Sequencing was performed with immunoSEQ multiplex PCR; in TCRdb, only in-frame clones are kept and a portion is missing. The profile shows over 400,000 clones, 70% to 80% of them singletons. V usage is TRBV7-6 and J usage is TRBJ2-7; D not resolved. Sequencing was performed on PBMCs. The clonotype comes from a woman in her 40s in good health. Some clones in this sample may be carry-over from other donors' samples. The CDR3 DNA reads TGTGCCAGCAGCTTCCTTTCTGGGAACTACGAGCAGTACTTC. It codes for CASSFLSGNYEQYF. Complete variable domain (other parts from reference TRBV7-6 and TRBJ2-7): GAGVSQSPRYKVTKRGQDVALRCDPISGHVSLYWYRQALGQGPEFLTYFNYEAQQDKSGLPNDRFSAERPEGSISTLTIQRTEQRDSAMYRCASSFLSGNYEQYFGPGTRLTVT.